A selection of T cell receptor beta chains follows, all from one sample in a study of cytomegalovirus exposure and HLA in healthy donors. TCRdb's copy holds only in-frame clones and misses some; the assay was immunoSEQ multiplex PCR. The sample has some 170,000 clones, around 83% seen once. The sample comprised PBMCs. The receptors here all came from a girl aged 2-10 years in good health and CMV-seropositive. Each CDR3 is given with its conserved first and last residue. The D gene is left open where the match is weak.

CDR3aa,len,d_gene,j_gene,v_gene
CAMLGQGQETQYF,13,TRBD1,TRBJ2-5,TRBV5-4
CASSYYSGRATDTQYF,16,TRBD2,TRBJ2-3,TRBV6-5
CASSPSSGRPSYNEQFF,17,TRBD2,TRBJ2-1,TRBV7-6
CASSFQGGNEQFF,13,.,TRBJ2-1,TRBV13
CASSEAGGYGYTF,13,TRBD1,TRBJ1-2,TRBV10-2
CASSQQGHGTEAFF,14,.,TRBJ1-1,TRBV19
CAISDRGRADTQYF,14,TRBD1,TRBJ2-3,TRBV10-3
CASSERYSPRDTQYF,15,.,TRBJ2-3,TRBV6-1
CAWSVAVSGNTIYF,14,.,TRBJ1-3,TRBV30
CASSFRGTGGNTIYF,15,TRBD1,TRBJ1-3,TRBV28
CASSLGQFYGYTF,13,TRBD1,TRBJ1-2,TRBV4-1
CASSLAYTGELFF,13,.,TRBJ2-2,TRBV6-1
CASSPTSGRGPDTQYF,16,TRBD2,TRBJ2-3,TRBV7-9
CASSQSGSLYEQYF,14,TRBD2,TRBJ2-7,TRBV7-9
CASMEGNTEAFF,12,.,TRBJ1-1,TRBV5-1
CAWSGTTVQETQYF,14,.,TRBJ2-5,TRBV30
CARSSDPAGVLSFTYEQYF,19,TRBD2,TRBJ2-7,TRBV5-3
CASSQSGASYTF,12,.,TRBJ1-2,TRBV23-1
CASSLRASGFPRGETQYF,18,TRBD2,TRBJ2-5,TRBV27
CASSDMSGWGTDTQYF,16,.,TRBJ2-3,TRBV7-3
CATSREKRADQPQHF,15,.,TRBJ1-5,TRBV15
CASSQEPGDGYTF,13,.,TRBJ1-2,TRBV4-2
CASSFSQGFSYEQYF,15,.,TRBJ2-7,TRBV27
CASQTNRGPDREKLFF,16,TRBD1,TRBJ1-4,TRBV5-1
CASSLVGDQETQYF,14,.,TRBJ2-5,TRBV5-6
CASSLDSLNTEAFF,14,.,TRBJ1-1,TRBV10-1
CASSRAGLNTGELFF,15,TRBD2,TRBJ2-2,TRBV4-1
CASSRIDRTYEQYF,14,.,TRBJ2-7,TRBV5-4
CASSLYAGPTGELFF,15,.,TRBJ2-2,TRBV27
CASSTTGSRRGDEQYF,16,.,TRBJ2-7,TRBV19
CASSPGQGVMEPQHF,15,TRBD1,TRBJ1-5,TRBV5-1
CASSYTVTGELFF,13,.,TRBJ2-2,TRBV6-1
CASSDSWTSGNNEQFF,16,TRBD2,TRBJ2-1,TRBV6-4
CATSRDQGSNQPQHF,15,.,TRBJ1-5,TRBV15
CASFSGLNTEAFF,13,.,TRBJ1-1,TRBV28
CSSSFSGVLAKNIQYF,16,.,TRBJ2-4,TRBV7-9
CASSSTVYEQYF,12,.,TRBJ2-7,TRBV28
CAWSVRGYSNTIYF,14,.,TRBJ1-3,TRBV30
CASSSNLYEQYF,12,.,TRBJ2-7,TRBV6-6
CASSFGGTSWENEQFF,16,TRBD2,TRBJ2-1,TRBV6-5
CASSQAYGGVPGANVLTF,18,.,TRBJ2-6,TRBV23-1
CAISTTGLSTGELFF,15,TRBD1,TRBJ2-2,TRBV10-3